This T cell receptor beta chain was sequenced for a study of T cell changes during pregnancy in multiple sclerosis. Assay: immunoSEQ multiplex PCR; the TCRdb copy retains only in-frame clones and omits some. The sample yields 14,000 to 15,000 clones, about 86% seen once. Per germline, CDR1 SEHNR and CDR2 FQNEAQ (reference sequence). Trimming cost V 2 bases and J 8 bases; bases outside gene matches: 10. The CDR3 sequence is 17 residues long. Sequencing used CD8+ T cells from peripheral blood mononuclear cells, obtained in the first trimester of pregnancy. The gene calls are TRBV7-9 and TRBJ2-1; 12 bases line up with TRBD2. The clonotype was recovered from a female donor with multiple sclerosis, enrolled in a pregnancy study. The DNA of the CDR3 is TGTGCCAGCAGCTTAATCACTGGACTAGCGGGAACGGATGAGCAGTTCTTC. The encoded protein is CASSLITGLAGTDEQFF.